Listed below are T cell receptor beta chains from one sample, sequenced in a study of cytomegalovirus exposure and HLA in healthy donors. Assay: immunoSEQ multiplex PCR; the TCRdb copy retains only in-frame clones and omits some. The table lists about 180,000 clones, about 80% of them singletons, with over 1.1% in the top ten. Sequencing input: PBMCs. The receptors were gathered from a man aged 18 to 30 in good health and CMV-seronegative. Each CDR3 is given with its conserved first and last residue. A D gene is named only where the DNA matches it firmly. Clone size appears in some rows only: once, few, many, or a class for an expanded clone.

clone_size | j_call | v_call | d_call | cdr3_aa | cdr3_nt
NA | TRBJ1-1 | TRBV19 | TRBD1 | CASLPAGGLGTKAFF | TGTGCCAGTCTCCCGGCAGGGGGCCTTGGCACTAAAGCTTTCTTT
NA | TRBJ2-7 | TRBV7-2 | NA | CASSLERSSYEQYF | TGTGCCAGCAGCTTAGAGAGGAGCTCCTACGAGCAGTACTTC
NA | TRBJ1-5 | TRBV6-9 | TRBD1 | CASSPGQGHFSLSAGQHF | TGTGCCAGCAGCCCAGGACAGGGGCATTTCTCCTTATCAGCCGGCCAGCATTTT
NA | TRBJ2-1 | TRBV4-3 | NA | CASSQDGNNEQFF | TGCGCCAGCAGCCAAGACGGTAACAATGAGCAGTTCTTC
few | TRBJ2-1 | TRBV9 | NA | CASSVGRGSYNEQFF | TGTGCCAGCAGCGTAGGGCGGGGCTCCTACAATGAGCAGTTCTTC
NA | TRBJ1-6 | TRBV25-1 | NA | CASSRGTMNSPLHF | TGTGCCAGCAGTCGCGGGACTATGAATTCACCCCTCCACTTT
NA | TRBJ2-3 | TRBV7-2 | TRBD1 | CASSRDREDTQYF | TGTGCCAGCAGCCGCGACAGGGAAGATACGCAGTATTTT
NA | TRBJ2-7 | TRBV5-4 | NA | CASSFRGTSYEQYF | TGTGCCAGCAGCTTTCGGGGTACCTCCTACGAGCAGTACTTC
NA | TRBJ2-3 | TRBV7-6 | TRBD2 | CASSLGIGRAVTDTQYF | TGTGCCAGCAGCCTGGGGATCGGGAGGGCCGTAACAGATACGCAGTATTTT
once | TRBJ1-1 | TRBV5-6 | NA | CASSFQLINRESGAFF | TGTGCCAGCAGCTTCCAACTTATAAACAGGGAATCTGGAGCTTTCTTT
NA | TRBJ1-1 | TRBV6-6 | NA | CASSPQGYTEAFF | TGTGCCAGCAGTCCACAGGGATACACTGAAGCTTTCTTT
NA | TRBJ2-7 | TRBV11-2 | TRBD1 | CASSWTGTYEQYF | TGTGCCAGCAGTTGGACAGGCACCTACGAGCAGTACTTC
NA | TRBJ2-1 | TRBV2 | NA | CASSQNSYNEQFF | TGTGCCAGCAGCCAGAACTCCTACAATGAGCAGTTCTTC
NA | TRBJ1-2 | TRBV6-5 | TRBD1 | CASSSDRATYGYTF | TGTGCCAGCAGCAGCGACAGGGCCACCTATGGCTACACCTTC
NA | TRBJ2-3 | TRBV7-9 | NA | CASSLVQRTSTDTQYF | TGTGCCAGCAGCTTAGTTCAGCGGACGAGCACAGATACGCAGTATTTT
NA | TRBJ1-4 | TRBV5-5 | NA | CASTRRGGLATNEKLFF | TGTGCCAGCACCCGGAGGGGGGGCCTTGCAACTAATGAAAAACTGTTTTTT
NA | TRBJ2-3 | TRBV9 | NA | CASSVANRADTQYF | TGTGCCAGCAGCGTAGCGAACCGGGCAGATACGCAGTATTTT
NA | TRBJ2-7 | TRBV5-1 | NA | CASSFYSGSYEQYF | TGCGCCAGCAGCTTTTATAGCGGATCCTACGAGCAGTACTTC
NA | TRBJ1-5 | TRBV2 | NA | CASGVEAGQHF | TGTGCCAGCGGGGTCGAGGCGGGCCAGCATTTT
NA | TRBJ2-7 | TRBV4-3 | TRBD2 | CASSQDRLAEDYEQYF | TGCGCCAGCAGCCAAGATCGACTAGCGGAGGACTACGAGCAGTACTTC
NA | TRBJ2-3 | TRBV7-2 | TRBD2 | CASRFSGGVNTDTQYF | TGTGCCAGCAGATTTAGCGGGGGGGTGAACACAGATACGCAGTATTTT
NA | TRBJ2-1 | TRBV29-1 | TRBD1 | CSVELVGTGGSLDEQFF | TGCAGCGTTGAATTGGTCGGGACAGGGGGATCATTGGATGAGCAGTTCTTC
NA | TRBJ2-1 | TRBV29-1 | NA | CSASRAGSGSEQFF | TGCAGCGCCAGTAGGGCAGGCAGTGGGAGTGAGCAGTTCTTC